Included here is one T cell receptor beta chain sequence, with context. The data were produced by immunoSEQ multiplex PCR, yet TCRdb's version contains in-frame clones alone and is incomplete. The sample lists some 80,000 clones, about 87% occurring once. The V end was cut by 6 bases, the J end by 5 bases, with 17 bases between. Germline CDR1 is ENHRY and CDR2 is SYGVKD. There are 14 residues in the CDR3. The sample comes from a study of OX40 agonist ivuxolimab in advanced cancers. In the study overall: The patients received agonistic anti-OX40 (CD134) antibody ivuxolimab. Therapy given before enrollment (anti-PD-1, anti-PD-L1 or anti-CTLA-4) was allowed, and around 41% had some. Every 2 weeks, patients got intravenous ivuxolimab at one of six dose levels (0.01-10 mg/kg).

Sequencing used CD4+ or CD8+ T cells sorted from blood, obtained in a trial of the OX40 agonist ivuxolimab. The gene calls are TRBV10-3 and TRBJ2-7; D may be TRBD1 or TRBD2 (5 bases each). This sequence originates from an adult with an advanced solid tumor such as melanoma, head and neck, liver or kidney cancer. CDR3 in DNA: TGTGCCATCAGGGGACGACAAATCGGCGACGAGCAGTACTTC. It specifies CAIRGRQIGDEQYF.